This TCR beta chain was obtained from a study of long-term antiretroviral therapy in people with HIV. Study-wide findings and caveats: Adherence to ART, viral resistance and therapy changes lacked any data. Versus controls, repertoires in people with HIV had narrower CDR3 length ranges. In samples taken after ART, diversity increased but remained below transplant donor control levels.

At least two post-ART and at least one pre-ART PBMC sample were available for each donor. Comment on this clone: The antigen remains undetermined.

V lost 4 bases and J lost 0; bases outside the gene matches: 6. This CDR3 contains 16 residues. Germline values: CDR1 SGHNT, CDR2 YYREEE (reference sequence). Version v3.0 of the immunoSEQ assay ran at survey level. This table comes from immunoSEQ multiplex PCR, and its TCRdb copy is limited to in-frame clones, with some not included. This sample has 25,000 to 35,000 clones, with over 85% found just once. The source was unsorted PBMCs, collected approximately 6.3 years after starting antiretroviral therapy. The receptor's source is a middle-aged woman with HIV. The rearrangement uses TRBV5-4 and TRBJ2-2; TRBD2 agrees at 7 bases. DNA of the CDR3: TGTGCCAGCAGCCGTCCGGGGGGAGCGAACACCGGGGAGCTGTTTTTT. This encodes CASSRPGGANTGELFF. Full variable domain (remainder filled in from reference TRBV5-4 and TRBJ2-2): ETGVTQSPTHLIKTRGQQVTLRCSSQSGHNTVSWYQQALGQGPQFIFQYYREEENGRGNFPPRFSGLQFPNYSSELNVNALELDDSALYLCASSRPGGANTGELFFGEGSRLTVL.